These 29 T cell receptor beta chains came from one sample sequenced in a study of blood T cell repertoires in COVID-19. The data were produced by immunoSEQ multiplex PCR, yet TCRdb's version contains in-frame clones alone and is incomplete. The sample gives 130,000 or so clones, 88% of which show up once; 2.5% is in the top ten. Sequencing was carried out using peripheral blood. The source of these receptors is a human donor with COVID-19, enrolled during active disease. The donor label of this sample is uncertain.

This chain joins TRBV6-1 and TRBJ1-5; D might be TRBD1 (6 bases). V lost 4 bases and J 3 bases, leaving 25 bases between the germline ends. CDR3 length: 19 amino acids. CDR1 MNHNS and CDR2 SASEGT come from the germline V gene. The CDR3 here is CASSGRGNNEHFYNQPQHF. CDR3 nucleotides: TGTGCCAGCAGTGGAAGGGGGAACAACGAACACTTTTACAATCAGCCCCAGCATTTT.

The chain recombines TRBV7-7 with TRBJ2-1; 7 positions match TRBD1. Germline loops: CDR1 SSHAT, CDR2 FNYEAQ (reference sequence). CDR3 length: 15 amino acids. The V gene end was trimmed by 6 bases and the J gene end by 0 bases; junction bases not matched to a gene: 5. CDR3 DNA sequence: TGTGCCAGCAGTCGTGACAGGGTCTCCTACAATGAGCAGTTCTTC. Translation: CASSRDRVSYNEQFF.

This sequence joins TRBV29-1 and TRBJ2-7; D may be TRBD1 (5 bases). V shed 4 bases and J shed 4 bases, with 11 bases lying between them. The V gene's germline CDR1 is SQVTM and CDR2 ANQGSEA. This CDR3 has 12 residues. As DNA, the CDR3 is TGCAGCGTTGTACGCCAGGGTTACGAGCAGTACTTC. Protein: CSVVRQGYEQYF.

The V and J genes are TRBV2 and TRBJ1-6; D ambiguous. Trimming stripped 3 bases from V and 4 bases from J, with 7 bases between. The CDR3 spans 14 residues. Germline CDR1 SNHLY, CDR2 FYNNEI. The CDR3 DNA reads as TGTGCCAGCAGTGAGGCAGGTTATAATTCACCCCTCCACTTT. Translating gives CASSEAGYNSPLHF.

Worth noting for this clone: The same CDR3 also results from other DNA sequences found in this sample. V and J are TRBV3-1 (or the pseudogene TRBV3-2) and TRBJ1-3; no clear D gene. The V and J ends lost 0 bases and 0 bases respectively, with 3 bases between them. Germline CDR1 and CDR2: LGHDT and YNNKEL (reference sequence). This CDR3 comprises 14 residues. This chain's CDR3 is CASSQDSSGNTIYF. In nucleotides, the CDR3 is TGTGCCAGCAGCCAAGACAGCTCTGGAAACACCATATATTTT.

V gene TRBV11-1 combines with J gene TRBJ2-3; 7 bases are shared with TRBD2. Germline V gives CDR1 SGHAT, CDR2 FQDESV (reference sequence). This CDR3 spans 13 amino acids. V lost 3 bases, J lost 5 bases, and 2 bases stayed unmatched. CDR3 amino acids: CASSLGGRDTQYF. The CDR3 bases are TGTGCCAGCAGCTTGGGCGGGAGAGATACGCAGTATTTT.

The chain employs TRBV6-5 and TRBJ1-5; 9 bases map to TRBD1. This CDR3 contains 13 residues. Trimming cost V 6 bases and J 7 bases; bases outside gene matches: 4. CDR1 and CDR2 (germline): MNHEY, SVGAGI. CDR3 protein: CASSRTGVQPQHF. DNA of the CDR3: TGTGCCAGCAGCCGGACAGGGGTACAGCCCCAGCATTTT.

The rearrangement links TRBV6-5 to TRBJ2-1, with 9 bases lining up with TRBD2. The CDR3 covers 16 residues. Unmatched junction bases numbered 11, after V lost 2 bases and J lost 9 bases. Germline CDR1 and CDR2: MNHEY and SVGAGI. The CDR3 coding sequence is TGTGCCAGCAGTTACAGCCGGGCGGGGGGGCCTGGTGAGCAGTTCTTC. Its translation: CASSYSRAGGPGEQFF.

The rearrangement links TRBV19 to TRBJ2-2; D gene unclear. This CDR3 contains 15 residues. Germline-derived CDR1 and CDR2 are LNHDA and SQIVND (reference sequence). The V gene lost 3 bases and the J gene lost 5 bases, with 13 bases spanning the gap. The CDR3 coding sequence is TGTGCCAGTAGTATTGAGGCCAGCGAGACCGGGGAGCTGTTTTTT. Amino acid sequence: CASSIEASETGELFF.

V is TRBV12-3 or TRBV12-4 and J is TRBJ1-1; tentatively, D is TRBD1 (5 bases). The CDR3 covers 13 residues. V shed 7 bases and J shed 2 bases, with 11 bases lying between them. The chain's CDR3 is CASIGTINTEAFF. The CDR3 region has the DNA TGTGCCAGCATAGGGACTATAAACACTGAAGCTTTCTTT.

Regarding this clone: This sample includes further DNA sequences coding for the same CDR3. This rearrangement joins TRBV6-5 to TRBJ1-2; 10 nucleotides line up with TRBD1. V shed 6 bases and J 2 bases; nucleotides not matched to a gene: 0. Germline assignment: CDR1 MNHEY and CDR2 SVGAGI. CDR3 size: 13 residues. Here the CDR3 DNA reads TGTGCCAGCAGGGACAGGGGGAACTATGGCTACACCTTC. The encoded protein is CASRDRGNYGYTF.

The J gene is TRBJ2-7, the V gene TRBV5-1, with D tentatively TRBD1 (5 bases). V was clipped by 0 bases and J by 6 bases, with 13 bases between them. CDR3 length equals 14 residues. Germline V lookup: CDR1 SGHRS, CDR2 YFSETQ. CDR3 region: CASSLDMGRGEQYF. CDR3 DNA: TGCGCCAGCAGCTTGGATATGGGGCGCGGCGAGCAGTACTTC.

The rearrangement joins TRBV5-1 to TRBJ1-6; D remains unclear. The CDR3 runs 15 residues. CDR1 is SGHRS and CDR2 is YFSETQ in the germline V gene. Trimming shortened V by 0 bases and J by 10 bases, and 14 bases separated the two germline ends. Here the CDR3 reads CASSLAQEAGSPLHF. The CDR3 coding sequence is TGCGCCAGCAGCTTGGCTCAAGAAGCCGGGTCACCCCTCCACTTT.

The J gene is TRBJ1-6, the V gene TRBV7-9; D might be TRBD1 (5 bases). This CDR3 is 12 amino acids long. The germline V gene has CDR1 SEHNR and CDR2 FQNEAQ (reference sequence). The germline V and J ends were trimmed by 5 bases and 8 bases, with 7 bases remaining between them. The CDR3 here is CASSRGYSPLHF. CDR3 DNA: TGTGCCAGCAGCCGGGGGTATTCACCCCTCCACTTT. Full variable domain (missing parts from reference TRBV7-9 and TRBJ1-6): DTGVSQNPRHKITKRGQNVTFRCDPISEHNRLYWYRQTLGQGPEFLTYFQNEAQLEKSRLLSDRFSAERPKGSFSTLEIQRTEQGDSAMYLCASSRGYSPLHFGNGTRLTVT.

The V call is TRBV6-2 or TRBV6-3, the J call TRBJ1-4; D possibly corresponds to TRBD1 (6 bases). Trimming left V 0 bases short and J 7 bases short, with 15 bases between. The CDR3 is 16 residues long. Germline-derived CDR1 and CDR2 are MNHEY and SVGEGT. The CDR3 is CASSYSSGGAGEKLFF. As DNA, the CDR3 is TGTGCCAGCAGTTACTCCTCGGGGGGCGCGGGTGAAAAACTGTTTTTT.

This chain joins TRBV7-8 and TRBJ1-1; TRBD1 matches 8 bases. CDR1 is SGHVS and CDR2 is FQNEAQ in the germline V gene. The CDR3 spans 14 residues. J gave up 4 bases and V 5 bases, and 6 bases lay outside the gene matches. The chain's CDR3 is CASSPHRGGTEAFF. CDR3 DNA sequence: TGTGCCAGCAGCCCCCACAGGGGGGGCACTGAAGCTTTCTTT.

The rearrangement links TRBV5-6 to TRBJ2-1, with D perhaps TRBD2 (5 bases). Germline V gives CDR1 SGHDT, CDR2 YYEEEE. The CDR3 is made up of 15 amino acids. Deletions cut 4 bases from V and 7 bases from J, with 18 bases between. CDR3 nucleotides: TGTGCCAGCAGCCGCACTAGGGTTATTATGAATGAGCAGTTCTTC. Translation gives CASSRTRVIMNEQFF.

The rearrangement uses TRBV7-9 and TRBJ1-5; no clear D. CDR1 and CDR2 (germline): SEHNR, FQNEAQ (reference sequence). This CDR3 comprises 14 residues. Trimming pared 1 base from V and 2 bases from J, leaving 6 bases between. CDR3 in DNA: TGTGCCAGCAGCTTAGAGGAGGGCAATCAGCCCCAGCATTTT. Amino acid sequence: CASSLEEGNQPQHF.

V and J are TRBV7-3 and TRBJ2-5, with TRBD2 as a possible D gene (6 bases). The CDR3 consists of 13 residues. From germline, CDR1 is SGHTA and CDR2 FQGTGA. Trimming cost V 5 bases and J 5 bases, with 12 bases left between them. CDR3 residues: CASSLATRETQYF. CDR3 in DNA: TGTGCCAGCAGCCTAGCGACAAGGGAGACCCAGTACTTC.

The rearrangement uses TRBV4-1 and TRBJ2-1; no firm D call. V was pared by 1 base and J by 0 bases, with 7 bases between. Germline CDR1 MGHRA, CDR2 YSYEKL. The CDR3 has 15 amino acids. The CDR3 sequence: CASSQAGNSYNEQFF. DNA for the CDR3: TGCGCCAGCAGCCAAGCAGGAAACTCCTACAATGAGCAGTTCTTC.

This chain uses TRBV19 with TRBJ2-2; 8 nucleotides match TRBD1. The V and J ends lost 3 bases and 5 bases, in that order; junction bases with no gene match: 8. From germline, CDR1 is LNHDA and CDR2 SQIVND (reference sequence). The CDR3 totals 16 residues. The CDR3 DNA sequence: TGTGCCAGTAGTATTGGGTACAGGGGGGATACCGGGGAGCTGTTTTTT. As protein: CASSIGYRGDTGELFF.

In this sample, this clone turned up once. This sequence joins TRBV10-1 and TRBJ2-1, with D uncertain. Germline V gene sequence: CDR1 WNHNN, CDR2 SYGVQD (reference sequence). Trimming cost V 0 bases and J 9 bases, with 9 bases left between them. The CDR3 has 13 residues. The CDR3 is CASSESPGGEQFF. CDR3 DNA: TGCGCCAGCAGTGAGTCGCCGGGTGGTGAGCAGTTCTTC.

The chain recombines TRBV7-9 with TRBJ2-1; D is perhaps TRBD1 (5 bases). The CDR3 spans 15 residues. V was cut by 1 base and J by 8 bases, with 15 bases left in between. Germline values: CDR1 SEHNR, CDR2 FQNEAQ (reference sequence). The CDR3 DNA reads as TGTGCCAGCAGCTTAGTGGGGCAGTCCCAGGATGAGCAGTTCTTC. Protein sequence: CASSLVGQSQDEQFF. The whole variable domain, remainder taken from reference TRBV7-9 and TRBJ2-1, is DTGVSQNPRHKITKRGQNVTFRCDPISEHNRLYWYRQTLGQGPEFLTYFQNEAQLEKSRLLSDRFSAERPKGSFSTLEIQRTEQGDSAMYLCASSLVGQSQDEQFFGPGTRLTVL.

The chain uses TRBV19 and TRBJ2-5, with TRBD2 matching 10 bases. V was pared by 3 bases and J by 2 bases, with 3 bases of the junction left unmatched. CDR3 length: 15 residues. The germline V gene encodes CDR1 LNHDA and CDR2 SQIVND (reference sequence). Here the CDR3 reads CASSMSSGGQETQYF. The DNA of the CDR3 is TGTGCCAGTAGTATGAGTAGCGGGGGGCAAGAGACCCAGTACTTC.

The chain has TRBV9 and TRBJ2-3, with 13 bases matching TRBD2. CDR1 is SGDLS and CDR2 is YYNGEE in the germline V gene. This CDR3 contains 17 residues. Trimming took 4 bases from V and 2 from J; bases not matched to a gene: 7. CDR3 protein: CASSPTTSGGFTDTQYF. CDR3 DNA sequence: TGTGCCAGCAGCCCAACGACTAGCGGGGGGTTCACAGATACGCAGTATTTT.

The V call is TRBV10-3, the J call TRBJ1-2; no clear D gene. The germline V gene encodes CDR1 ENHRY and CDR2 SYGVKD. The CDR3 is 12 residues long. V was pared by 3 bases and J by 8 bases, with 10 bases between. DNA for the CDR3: TGTGCCATCAGTGACGAGGGATCCGGCTACACCTTC. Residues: CAISDEGSGYTF.

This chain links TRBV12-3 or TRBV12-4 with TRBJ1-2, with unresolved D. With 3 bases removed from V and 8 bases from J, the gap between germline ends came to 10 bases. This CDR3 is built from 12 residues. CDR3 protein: CASSFDESGYTF. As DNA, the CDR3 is TGTGCCAGCAGTTTTGATGAAAGCGGCTACACCTTC.

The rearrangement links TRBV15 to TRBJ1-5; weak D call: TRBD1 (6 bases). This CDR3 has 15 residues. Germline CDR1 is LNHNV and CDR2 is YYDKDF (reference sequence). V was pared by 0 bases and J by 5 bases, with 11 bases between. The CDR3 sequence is CATSREGGSYQPQHF. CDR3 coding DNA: TGTGCCACCAGCAGAGAAGGGGGTTCTTATCAGCCCCAGCATTTT.

The CDR3, as DNA: TGTGCCAGCAGCTTGGCAGTGCAGGGTTTGTATGGCTACACCTTC. Encoded protein: CASSLAVQGLYGYTF. The J gene is TRBJ1-2, the V gene TRBV5-4, with D maybe TRBD1 (5 bases). This CDR3 is 15 amino acids long. Germline V gene data show CDR1 as SGHNT and CDR2 as YYREEE (reference sequence). The V end was cut by 0 bases, the J end by 5 bases, with 14 bases between.